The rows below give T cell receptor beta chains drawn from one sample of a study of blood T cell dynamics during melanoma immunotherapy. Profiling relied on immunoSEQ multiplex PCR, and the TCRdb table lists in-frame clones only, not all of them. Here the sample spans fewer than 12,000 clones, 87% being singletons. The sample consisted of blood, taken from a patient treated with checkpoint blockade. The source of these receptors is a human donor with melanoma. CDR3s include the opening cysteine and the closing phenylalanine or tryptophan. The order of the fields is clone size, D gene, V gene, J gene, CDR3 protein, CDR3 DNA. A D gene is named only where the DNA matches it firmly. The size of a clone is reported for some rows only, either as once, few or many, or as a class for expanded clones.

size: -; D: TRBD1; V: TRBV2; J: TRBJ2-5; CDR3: CASSGRRGYQETQYF; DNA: TGTGCCAGCAGTGGTCGCAGGGGGTACCAAGAGACCCAGTACTTC
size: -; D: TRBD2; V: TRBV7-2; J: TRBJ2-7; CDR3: CASSFGRGGEYEQYF; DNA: TGTGCCAGCAGCTTTGGGCGGGGGGGCGAGTACGAGCAGTACTTC
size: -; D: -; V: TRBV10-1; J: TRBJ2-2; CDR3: CASSDRDTGELFF; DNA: TGCGCCAGCAGTGACAGGGACACCGGGGAGCTGTTTTTT
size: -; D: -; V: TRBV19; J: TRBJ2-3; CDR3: CASSIRPTDTQYF; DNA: TGTGCCAGTAGTATACGACCGACAGATACGCAGTATTTT
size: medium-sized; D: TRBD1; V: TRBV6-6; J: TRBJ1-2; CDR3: CASSPEGARLGYTF; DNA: TGTGCCAGCAGTCCGGAGGGGGCCCGCCTAGGCTACACCTTC
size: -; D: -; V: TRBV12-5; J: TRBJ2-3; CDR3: CASAPDSTDTQYF; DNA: TGTGCTAGTGCCCCGGACTCCACAGATACGCAGTATTTT
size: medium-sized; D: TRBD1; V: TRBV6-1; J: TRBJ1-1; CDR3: CASRDRVGAEAFF; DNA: TGTGCCAGCAGGGACAGGGTGGGTGCTGAAGCTTTCTTT
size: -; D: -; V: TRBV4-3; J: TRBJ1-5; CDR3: CASSQDQGPRQPQHF; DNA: TGCGCCAGCAGCCAAGATCAGGGGCCGAGGCAGCCCCAGCATTTT
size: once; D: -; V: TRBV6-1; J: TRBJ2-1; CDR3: CASSESGGADEQFF; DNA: TGTGCCAGCAGTGAATCCGGAGGGGCCGATGAGCAGTTCTTC
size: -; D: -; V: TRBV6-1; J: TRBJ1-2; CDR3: CASSDIEYTNYGYTF; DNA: TGTGCCAGCAGTGACATTGAATACACTAACTATGGCTACACCTTC
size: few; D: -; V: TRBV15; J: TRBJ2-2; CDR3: CATSKVTGELFF; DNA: TGTGCCACCAGCAAAGTGACCGGGGAGCTGTTTTTT
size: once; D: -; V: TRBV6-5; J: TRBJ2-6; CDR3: CASSRSGANVLTF; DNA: TGTGCCAGCAGTCGATCTGGGGCCAACGTCCTGACTTTC
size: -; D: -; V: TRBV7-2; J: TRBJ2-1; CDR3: CASSLSPVFYNEQFF; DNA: TGTGCCAGCAGCTTATCCCCAGTTTTTTACAATGAGCAGTTCTTC
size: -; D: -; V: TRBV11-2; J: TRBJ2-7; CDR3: CASSSGTYEQYF; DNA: TGTGCCAGCAGCTCCGGGACCTACGAGCAGTACTTC
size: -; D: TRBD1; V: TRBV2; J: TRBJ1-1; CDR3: CASSLTDRISEAFF; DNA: TGTGCCAGCAGTCTAACGGACAGGATCTCTGAAGCTTTCTTT
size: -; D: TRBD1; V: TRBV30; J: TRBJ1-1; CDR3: CAWSPTGVEAFF; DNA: TGTGCCTGGAGTCCTACAGGGGTTGAAGCTTTCTTT
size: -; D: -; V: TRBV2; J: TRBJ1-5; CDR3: CASSEAGYSNQPQHF; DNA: TGTGCCAGCAGTGAAGCTGGGTATAGCAATCAGCCCCAGCATTTT
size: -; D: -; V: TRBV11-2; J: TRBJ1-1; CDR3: CASSLFNREAPYTEAFF; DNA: TGTGCCAGCAGCCTTTTCAACCGGGAAGCGCCTTACACTGAAGCTTTCTTT
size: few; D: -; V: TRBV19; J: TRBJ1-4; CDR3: CASSIDLTAGKLFF; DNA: TGTGCCAGTAGTATAGATCTAACGGCGGGAAAACTGTTTTTT
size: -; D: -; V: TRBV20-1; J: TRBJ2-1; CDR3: CSARDRGEQFF; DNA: TGCAGTGCTAGAGATCGCGGTGAGCAGTTCTTC
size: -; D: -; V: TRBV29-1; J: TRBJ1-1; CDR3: CSVAGRGKAFF; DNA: TGCAGCGTTGCCGGCAGGGGCAAAGCTTTCTTT
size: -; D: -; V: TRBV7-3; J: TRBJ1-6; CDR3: CASSFGVDSPLHF; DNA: TGTGCCAGCAGCTTTGGGGTAGATTCACCCCTCCACTTT
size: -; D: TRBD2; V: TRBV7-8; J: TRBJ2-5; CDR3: CASSSRLAGLETQYF; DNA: TGTGCCAGCAGCTCCAGACTAGCGGGGTTGGAGACCCAGTACTTC
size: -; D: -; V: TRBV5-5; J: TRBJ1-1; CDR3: CASSLFGQLNTEAFF; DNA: TGTGCCAGCAGCTTGTTTGGACAGCTGAACACTGAAGCTTTCTTT
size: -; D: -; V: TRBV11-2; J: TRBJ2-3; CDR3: CASSSSTDTQYF; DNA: TGTGCCAGCAGCTCCAGCACAGATACGCAGTATTTT
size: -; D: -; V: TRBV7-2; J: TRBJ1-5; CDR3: CASSLSGANQPQHF; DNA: TGTGCCAGCAGCTTATCAGGGGCCAATCAGCCCCAGCATTTT
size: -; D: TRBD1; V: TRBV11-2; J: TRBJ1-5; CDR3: CASSLVRGFGEPQHF; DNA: TGTGCCAGCAGCTTAGTCAGGGGGTTTGGGGAGCCCCAGCATTTT
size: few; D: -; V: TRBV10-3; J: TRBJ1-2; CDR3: CAISEFEGYGYTF; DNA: TGTGCCATCAGTGAGTTCGAGGGATATGGCTACACCTTC
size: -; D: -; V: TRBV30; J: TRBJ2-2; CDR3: CAWSKGANTGELFF; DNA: TGTGCCTGGTCCAAGGGGGCGAACACCGGGGAGCTGTTTTTT
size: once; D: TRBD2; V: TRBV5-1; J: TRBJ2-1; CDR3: CASSSFPSGGADEQFF; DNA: TGCGCCAGCAGCTCGTTTCCTAGCGGGGGGGCCGATGAGCAGTTCTTC
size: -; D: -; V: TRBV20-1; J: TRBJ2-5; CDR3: CSARHLETQYF; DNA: TGCAGTGCTAGACACTTGGAGACCCAGTACTTC
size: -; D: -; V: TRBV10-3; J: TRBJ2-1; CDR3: CAISEARYNEQFF; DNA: TGTGCCATCAGTGAGGCGAGATACAATGAGCAGTTCTTC
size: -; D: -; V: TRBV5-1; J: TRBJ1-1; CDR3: CASSLSGDSAEAFF; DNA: TGCGCCAGCAGTTTATCAGGGGATTCCGCTGAAGCTTTCTTT
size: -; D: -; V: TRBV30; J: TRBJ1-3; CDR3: CAWSKRGNTIYF; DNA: TGTGCCTGGAGTAAACGGGGAAACACCATATATTTT
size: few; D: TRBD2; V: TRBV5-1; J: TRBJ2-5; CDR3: CASSLWPGGVETQYF; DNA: TGCGCCAGCAGCTTGTGGCCCGGGGGGGTGGAGACCCAGTACTTC
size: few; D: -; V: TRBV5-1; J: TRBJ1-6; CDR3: CASSREGDDNSPLHF; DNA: TGCGCCAGCTCCCGAGAGGGGGATGATAATTCACCCCTCCACTTT
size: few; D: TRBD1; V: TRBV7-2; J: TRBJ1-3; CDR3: CASSSRQGAGGNTIYF; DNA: TGTGCCAGCAGCTCCCGGCAGGGGGCGGGTGGAAACACCATATATTTT
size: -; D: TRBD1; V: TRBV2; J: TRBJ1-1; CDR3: CASSVGQGKMNTEAFF; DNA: TGTGCCAGCAGTGTAGGACAGGGGAAAATGAACACTGAAGCTTTCTTT
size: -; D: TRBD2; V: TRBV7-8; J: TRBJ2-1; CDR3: CASSPRPSGANEQFF; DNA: TGTGCCAGCAGCCCCCGCCCTAGCGGGGCCAATGAGCAGTTCTTC
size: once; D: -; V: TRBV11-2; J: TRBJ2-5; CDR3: CASSLGRVETQYF; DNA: TGTGCCAGCAGCTTGGGCAGGGTCGAGACCCAGTACTTC